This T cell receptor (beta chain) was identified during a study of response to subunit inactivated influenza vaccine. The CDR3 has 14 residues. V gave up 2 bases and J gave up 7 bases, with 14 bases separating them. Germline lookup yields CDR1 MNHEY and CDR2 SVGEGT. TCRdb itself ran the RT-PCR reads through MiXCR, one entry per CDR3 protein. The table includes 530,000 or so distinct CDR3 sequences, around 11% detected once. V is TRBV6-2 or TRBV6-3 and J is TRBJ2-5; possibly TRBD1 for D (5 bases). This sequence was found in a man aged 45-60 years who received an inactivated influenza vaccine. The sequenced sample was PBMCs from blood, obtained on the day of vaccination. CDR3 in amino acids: CASSYTGPQGTQYF. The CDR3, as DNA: TGTGCCAGCAGTTACACCGGGCCCCAGGGGACCCAGTACTTC.